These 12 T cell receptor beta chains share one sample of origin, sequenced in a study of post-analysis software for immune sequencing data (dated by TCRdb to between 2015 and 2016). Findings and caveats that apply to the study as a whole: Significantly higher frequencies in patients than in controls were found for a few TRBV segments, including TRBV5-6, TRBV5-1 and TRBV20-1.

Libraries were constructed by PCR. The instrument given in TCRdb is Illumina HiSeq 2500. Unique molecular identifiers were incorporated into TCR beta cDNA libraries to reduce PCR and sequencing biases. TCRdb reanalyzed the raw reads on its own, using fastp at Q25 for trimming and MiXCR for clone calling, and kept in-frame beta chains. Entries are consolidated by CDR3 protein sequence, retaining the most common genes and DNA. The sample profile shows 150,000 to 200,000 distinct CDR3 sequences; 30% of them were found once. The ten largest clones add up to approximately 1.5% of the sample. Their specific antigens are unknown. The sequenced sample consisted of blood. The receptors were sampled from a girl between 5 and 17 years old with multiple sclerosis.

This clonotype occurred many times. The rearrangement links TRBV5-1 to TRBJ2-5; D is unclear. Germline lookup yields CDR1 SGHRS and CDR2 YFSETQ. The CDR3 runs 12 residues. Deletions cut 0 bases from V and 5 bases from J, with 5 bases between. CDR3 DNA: TGCGCCAGCAGCTTGGACCGGGAGACCCAGTACTTC. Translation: CASSLDRETQYF.

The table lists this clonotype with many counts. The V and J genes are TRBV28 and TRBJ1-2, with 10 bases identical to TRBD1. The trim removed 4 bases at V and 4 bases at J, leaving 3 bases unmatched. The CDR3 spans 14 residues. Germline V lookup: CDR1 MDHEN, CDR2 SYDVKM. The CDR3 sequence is CASSSTGGGYGYTF. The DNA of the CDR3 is TGTGCCAGCAGTTCGACAGGGGGCGGCTATGGCTACACCTTC.

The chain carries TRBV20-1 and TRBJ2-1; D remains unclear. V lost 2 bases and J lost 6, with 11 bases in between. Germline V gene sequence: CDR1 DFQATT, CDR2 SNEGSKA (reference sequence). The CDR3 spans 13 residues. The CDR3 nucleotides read TGCAGTGCTAGACTAGTGACCTCCAATGAGCAGTTCTTC. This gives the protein CSARLVTSNEQFF.

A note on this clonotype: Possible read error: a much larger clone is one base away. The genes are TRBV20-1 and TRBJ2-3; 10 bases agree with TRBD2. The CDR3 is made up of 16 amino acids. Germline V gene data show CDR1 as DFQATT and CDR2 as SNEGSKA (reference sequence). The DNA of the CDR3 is TGCAGCACATACAGTATTCTAGCGGGGGGCACAGATACGCAGTATTTT. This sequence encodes CSTYSILAGGTDTQYF.

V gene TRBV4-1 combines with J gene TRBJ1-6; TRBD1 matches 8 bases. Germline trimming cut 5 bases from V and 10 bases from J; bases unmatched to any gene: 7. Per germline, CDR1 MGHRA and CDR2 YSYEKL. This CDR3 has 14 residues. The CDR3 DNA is TGCGCCAGCAGCGCTCCGGACAGGGTGTCACCCCTCCACTTT. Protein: CASSAPDRVSPLHF.

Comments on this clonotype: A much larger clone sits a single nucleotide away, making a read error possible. The CDR3 sequence is CASEATAYEQYF. In DNA form, the CDR3 reads TGTGCCAGCGAGGCAACGGCCTACGAGCAGTACTTC. This sequence joins TRBV27 and TRBJ2-5, with D uncertain. The assigned J gene may be wrong: the sequence end matches TRBJ2-7 better. The germline V gene encodes CDR1 MNHEY and CDR2 SMNVEV (reference sequence). The CDR3 totals 12 residues.

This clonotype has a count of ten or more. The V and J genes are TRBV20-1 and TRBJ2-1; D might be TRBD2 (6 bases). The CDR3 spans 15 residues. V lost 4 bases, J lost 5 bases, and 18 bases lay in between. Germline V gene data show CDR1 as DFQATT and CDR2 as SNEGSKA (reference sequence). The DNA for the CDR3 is TGCAGTGCTAAAAGAAGGAGGGGACGGGACAATGAGCAGTTCTTC. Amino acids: CSAKRRRGRDNEQFF.

DNA for the CDR3: TGTGCCAGCAGCTTAGCGGAGGAGGGGTCTCGAAAAAGGGCTTTCTTT. Its translation: CASSLAEEGSRKRAFF. The chain combines TRBV7-8 with TRBJ1-1, with a weak D call TRBD1 (5 bases). Germline V gene sequence: CDR1 SGHVS, CDR2 FQNEAQ. Between the trimmed V and J ends, which lost 0 bases and 11 bases, there was a span of 22 bases. CDR3 length: 16 residues.

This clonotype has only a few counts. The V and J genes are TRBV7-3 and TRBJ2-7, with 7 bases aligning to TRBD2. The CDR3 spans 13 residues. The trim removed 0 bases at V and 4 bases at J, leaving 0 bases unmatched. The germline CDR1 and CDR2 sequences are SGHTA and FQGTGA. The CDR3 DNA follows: TGTGCCAGCAGCTTAACGCGGGAGTACGAGCAGTACTTC. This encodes CASSLTREYEQYF.

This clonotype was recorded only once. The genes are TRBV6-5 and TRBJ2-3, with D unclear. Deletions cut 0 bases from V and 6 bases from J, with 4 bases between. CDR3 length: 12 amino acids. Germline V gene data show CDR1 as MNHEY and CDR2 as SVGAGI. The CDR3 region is CASSYSVDTQYF. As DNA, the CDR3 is TGTGCCAGCAGTTACTCGGTCGATACGCAGTATTTT.

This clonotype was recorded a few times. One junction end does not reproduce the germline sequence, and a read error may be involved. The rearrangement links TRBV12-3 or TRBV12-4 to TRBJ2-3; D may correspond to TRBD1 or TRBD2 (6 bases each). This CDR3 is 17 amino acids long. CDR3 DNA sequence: TGTGCCAGCAGTCCCCAGGGTCGGAGGGGGAACACAGATGCGCAGTATTTT. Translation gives CASSPQGRRGNTDAQYF.

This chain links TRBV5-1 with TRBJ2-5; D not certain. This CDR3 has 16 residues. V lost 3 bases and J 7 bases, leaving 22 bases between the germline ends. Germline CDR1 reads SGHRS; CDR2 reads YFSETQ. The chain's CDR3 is CASSWRYTDLETTQYF. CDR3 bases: TGCGCCAGCAGCTGGAGATATACGGACCTTGAAACGACCCAGTACTTC.